The clone carrying this T cell receptor (beta chain) has a single count. This entry is derived from a study of blood T cell repertoires in COVID-19. Study summary: The United States, Italy and Spain provided the acute and convalescent COVID-19 samples. From T cells, B-cell-depleted T cells, or PBMCs came the material, which was cDNA or gDNA.

In the authors' methods: From reference gene primer amplification, estimates of nucleated cell counts were derived. Only in-frame clones appear in the TCRdb table, and some are missing; sequencing was by immunoSEQ multiplex PCR. D and trimming come from the DNA, and the V and J calls and clone size come from that table. This sample carries some 90,000 clones, 80% to 90% of them seen once, and the ten largest clones take roughly 9%. The V gene's germline CDR1 is SQVTM and CDR2 ANQGSEA. CDR3 length: 12 amino acids. Trimming at V came to 7 bases and at J to 3 bases, leaving 3 bases not matched to a gene.

The clonotype comes from a middle-aged man with acute or convalescent COVID-19. Material for sequencing was peripheral blood. This chain uses TRBV29-1 with TRBJ2-5; 9 bases map to TRBD1. The CDR3 loop is CSARTGEETQYF. The CDR3 DNA is TGCAGCGCAAGGACAGGGGAAGAGACCCAGTACTTC.